The rows below give T cell receptor beta chains drawn from one sample of a study of OX40 agonist ivuxolimab in advanced cancers. The table came from immunoSEQ multiplex PCR; TCRdb's copy has only in-frame clones and leaves some out. Of roughly 69,000 clones in the sample, 84% are singletons; the top ten hold about 9.4%. The specimen was CD4+ or CD8+ T cells sorted from blood, collected in a trial of the OX40 agonist ivuxolimab. Receptors were obtained from an adult with an advanced solid tumor such as melanoma, head and neck, liver or kidney cancer. The conserved cysteine and the conserved F or W are not part of the CDR3 here. Expanded clones get a size class; other rows say once, few or many, or leave the size out.

cdr3_length,v_call,clone_size,cdr3_aa
13,TRBV7-2,-,ASSGQQSSGNTIY
11,TRBV5-6,-,ASSLGQVYEQY
11,TRBV19,-,ASSIDPGDTIY
13,TRBV28,few,ASSLGTGGSYEQY
9,TRBV2,-,ASSADYEQY
14,TRBV12-2,-,ASRLGGLTSTYEQY
14,TRBV19,once,ASSKDLAGSYNEQF
13,TRBV14,-,ASSQGQGRAYEQY
13,TRBV30,-,AWSRTGRANEKLF
10,TRBV2,-,ASTAGSAAQY
14,TRBV5-6,-,ASSLTGGASNEKLF
11,TRBV5-1,-,ASSSDPSTEAF
13,TRBV5-1,-,ASRNARENTGELF
11,TRBV19,-,ASSFGYQETQY
11,TRBV6-6,-,ASSYQGGQPQH
13,TRBV9,few,ASSVMGSGDYGYT
12,TRBV12-5,-,ASGPGRNQETQY
15,TRBV7-9,-,ASSELLSSGATDTQY
12,TRBV9,-,ASSLQGNTGELF
13,TRBV5-1,-,ASSSTAGNTGELF
15,TRBV19,-,ASSIGVRRGIYYEQY
13,TRBV5-6,-,ASSFRQGASYEQY
15,TRBV4-2,-,ASSQGMSGDSTDTQY
11,TRBV7-8,-,ASSNLAGETQY
10,TRBV11-2,-,ASSPITYEQY
11,TRBV19,-,ASSLRVNSPLH
11,TRBV11-2,-,ASSLAGYTEAF
11,TRBV9,-,ASSATPGNTIY
9,TRBV19,once,ASSIDNEQY
14,TRBV13,-,ASSLGLQGARNEQF
14,TRBV14,-,ASSVPGTGGFTEAF
13,TRBV7-2,-,ASSVRILAGGEQY
13,TRBV5-6,-,ASSLGWNPVREQF
13,TRBV28,-,ASSSRQGLNQPQH
16,TRBV27,-,ASSSLGLAGDRRETQY
13,TRBV4-2,-,ASSQEETSGRSRF
16,TRBV7-9,-,ASSSPPLEAQSNTEAF
14,TRBV4-1,-,ASSKRDLGSNYGYT
13,TRBV28,-,ASSLLWSENSPLH
11,TRBV9,-,ASSVEVGSWQF
14,TRBV27,-,ASSARGTVFNYGYT
13,TRBV9,-,ASSVGGDPSYEQY
13,TRBV5-4,once,ASRRPGGIYNEQF
12,TRBV4-1,-,ASSQDPLHREQY
12,TRBV5-1,-,ASTSTSSTDTQY
14,TRBV4-3,once,ASSQLAGSRTDTQY
11,TRBV4-3,-,ASSPNRGGEQY
15,TRBV28,-,ASSFRGRASGANVLT
12,TRBV5-1,-,ASSIRQGAGELF
11,TRBV30,-,AWSRGQKETQY
13,TRBV9,-,ASSEATYNYNEQF